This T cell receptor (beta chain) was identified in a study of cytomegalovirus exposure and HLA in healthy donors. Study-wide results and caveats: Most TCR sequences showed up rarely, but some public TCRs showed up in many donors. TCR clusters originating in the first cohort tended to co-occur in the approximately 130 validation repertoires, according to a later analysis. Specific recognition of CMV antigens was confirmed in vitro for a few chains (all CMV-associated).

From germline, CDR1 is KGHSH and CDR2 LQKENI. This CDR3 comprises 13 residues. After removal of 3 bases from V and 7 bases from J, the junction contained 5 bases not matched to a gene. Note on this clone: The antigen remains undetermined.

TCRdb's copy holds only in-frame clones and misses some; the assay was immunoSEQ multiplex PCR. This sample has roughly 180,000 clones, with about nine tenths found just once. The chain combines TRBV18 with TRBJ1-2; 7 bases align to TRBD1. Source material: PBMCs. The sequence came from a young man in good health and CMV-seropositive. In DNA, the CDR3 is TGTGCCAGCTCACCGACAGGGAGTCTTGGCTACACCTTC. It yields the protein CASSPTGSLGYTF.